The 12 T cell receptor beta chains below come from one sample, sequenced in a study of a mutant IDH1 vaccine in newly diagnosed glioma. Their specific antigens are unknown. Time point reported: week 23, last vaccination. All doses held 300 ug of mutant IDH1 20-mer peptide, with topical imiquimod. Some clones are missing from TCRdb's copy, which holds only in-frame ones; the method was immunoSEQ multiplex PCR. The profile shows approximately 60,000 clones, 80% to 85% of them singletons. This material consisted of PBMCs, taken from a glioma patient whose treatment included an IDH1 peptide vaccine. All receptors come from a woman aged 40-49 years with glioma. Some clones in this sample may be carry-over from other donors' samples.

The chain combines TRBV4-1 with TRBJ1-6; no definite D call. The V end was cut by 1 base, the J end by 7 bases, with 8 bases between. There are 14 residues in the CDR3. CDR1 MGHRA and CDR2 YSYEKL come from the germline V gene. CDR3 in amino acids: CASSQVLGNSPLHF. CDR3 in DNA: TGCGCCAGCAGCCAAGTGTTAGGCAATTCACCCCTCCACTTT.

J is TRBJ2-7 and V is TRBV5-6, with D hard to call. The germline V gene has CDR1 SGHDT and CDR2 YYEEEE. The V end lost 3 bases, the J end lost 6 bases, and 13 bases lay between the germline ends. The CDR3 length is 13 residues. The CDR3 DNA sequence: TGTGCCAGCAGCTCTTACAGATTCGGCGAGCAGTACTTC. As protein: CASSSYRFGEQYF. Full variable domain (missing parts from reference TRBV5-6 and TRBJ2-7): DAGVTQSPTHLIKTRGQQVTLRCSPKSGHDTVSWYQQALGQGPQFIFQYYEEEERQRGNFPDRFSGHQFPNYSSELNVNALLLGDSALYLCASSSYRFGEQYFGPGTRLTVT.

The chain joins TRBV11-2 to TRBJ2-2, with D perhaps TRBD2 (6 bases). The CDR3 extends over 12 amino acids. V was clipped by 4 bases and J by 8 bases, with 8 bases between them. Germline CDR1 and CDR2: SGHAT and FQNNGV. The CDR3 sequence is CASSSRGGELFF. The CDR3 nucleotides are TGTGCCAGCAGCTCTCGGGGGGGGGAGCTGTTTTTT. The entire variable domain, with the rest obtained from reference TRBV11-2 and TRBJ2-2, is as follows: EAGVAQSPRYKIIEKRQSVAFWCNPISGHATLYWYQQILGQGPKLLIQFQNNGVVDDSQLPKDRFSAERLKGVDSTLKIQPAKLEDSAVYLCASSSRGGELFFGEGSRLTVL.

The chain links TRBV5-1 to TRBJ1-2; 7 bases are shared with TRBD1. This CDR3 is built from 15 residues. V gave up 4 bases and J gave up 4 bases; unmatched junction bases: 10. Germline V gene sequence: CDR1 SGHRS, CDR2 YFSETQ. In DNA, the CDR3 is TGCGCCAGCAGCAACCACGGACAGGATACCTATGGCTACACCTTC. This gives the protein CASSNHGQDTYGYTF.

V usage is TRBV5-8 and J usage is TRBJ1-1; 8 bases match TRBD1. V was clipped by 5 bases and J by 5 bases; unmatched bases: 8. This CDR3 has 14 residues. Germline V gene sequence: CDR1 SGHTS, CDR2 YDEGEE. The CDR3 spells CASRQTGDKTEAFF. In DNA form, the CDR3 reads TGTGCCAGCAGGCAGACAGGGGACAAGACTGAAGCTTTCTTT. Full variable domain (rest looked up from reference TRBV5-8 and TRBJ1-1): EAGVTQSPTHLIKTRGQQATLRCSPISGHTSVYWYQQALGLGLQFLLWYDEGEERNRGNFPPRFSGRQFPNYSSELNVNALELEDSALYLCASRQTGDKTEAFFGQGTRLTVV.

V and J are TRBV2 and TRBJ2-1; D gene unclear. Germline V gene lookup returns CDR1 SNHLY and CDR2 FYNNEI. Trimming took 7 bases from V and 9 from J, leaving 13 bases between them. This CDR3 has 12 amino acids. CDR3 loop: CASTERWFEQFF. The CDR3, as DNA: TGTGCCAGCACGGAGAGGTGGTTTGAGCAGTTCTTC.

The chain recombines TRBV7-6 with TRBJ2-4; TRBD2 agrees at 13 bases. CDR1 and CDR2 (germline): SGHVS, FNYEAQ. With 1 base clipped from V and 5 bases from J, the junction kept 2 bases outside the gene matches. This CDR3 is built from 16 residues. DNA of the CDR3: TGTGCCAGCAGCTTAGAACTAGCGGGGGGGCAAAACATTCAGTACTTC. It specifies CASSLELAGGQNIQYF.

The chain is built from TRBV27 and TRBJ2-5, with TRBD2 identical over 7 bases. The CDR3 has 14 residues. Germline loops: CDR1 MNHEY, CDR2 SMNVEV (reference sequence). Trimming cost V 6 bases and J 2 bases; bases outside gene matches: 6. CDR3 in DNA: TGTGCCAGCAGCCGGCTGCGGGGGCAAGAGACCCAGTACTTC. Its translation: CASSRLRGQETQYF.

The gene calls are TRBV7-3 and TRBJ2-2; 9 bases are shared with TRBD1. The CDR3 loop spans 15 amino acids. CDR1 and CDR2 from the germline V gene are SGHTA and FQGTGA. V was pared by 5 bases and J by 8 bases, with 9 bases of the junction left unmatched. This CDR3 is CASSPSTGGEGELFF. The CDR3 coding sequence is TGTGCCAGCAGCCCCTCGACAGGGGGGGAGGGGGAGCTGTTTTTT.

The rearrangement links TRBV4-1 to TRBJ1-1; no firm D call. This CDR3 is built from 14 residues. V was shortened by 3 bases and J by 6 bases, with 14 bases between the two germline ends. Germline V gene sequence: CDR1 MGHRA, CDR2 YSYEKL. The CDR3 DNA reads as TGCGCCAGCAGCCACAAAGCCACCCGGGCTGAAGCTTTCTTT. Translation gives CASSHKATRAEAFF.

V gene TRBV5-1 combines with J gene TRBJ1-2; 8 bases are shared with TRBD1. Germline V gives CDR1 SGHRS, CDR2 YFSETQ. V gave up 4 bases and J gave up 4 bases; unmatched junction bases: 6. This CDR3 is built from 14 residues. The CDR3 is CASSPGQVFYGYTF. CDR3 DNA: TGCGCCAGCAGCCCGGGACAGGTGTTCTATGGCTACACCTTC. The entire variable domain, with the rest obtained from reference TRBV5-1 and TRBJ1-2, is as follows: KAGVTQTPRYLIKTRGQQVTLSCSPISGHRSVSWYQQTPGQGLQFLFEYFSETQRNKGNFPGRFSGRQFSNSRSEMNVSTLELGDSALYLCASSPGQVFYGYTFGSGTRLTVV.

The chain couples TRBV18 to TRBJ1-1; D possibly corresponds to TRBD1 (6 bases). This CDR3 is 13 amino acids long. Deletions cut 10 bases from V and 0 bases from J, with 12 bases between. In germline, CDR1 is KGHSH, CDR2 LQKENI. CDR3 sequence: CAKTRTVNTEAFF. The CDR3 DNA follows: TGTGCCAAGACAAGGACAGTGAACACTGAAGCTTTCTTT.